These T cell receptor beta chains were read from a single sample in a study of T cell responses to AZD1222 COVID-19 vaccine. TCRdb's copy holds only in-frame clones and misses some; the assay was immunoSEQ multiplex PCR. The repertoire holds 94,000 or so clones, around 89% seen once, with roughly 1.7% in the top ten. The specimen comprised peripheral blood, sampled on day 0 of AZD1222 vaccination. The receptors here all came from an adult in good health. CDR3s include the opening cysteine and the closing phenylalanine or tryptophan. The D gene is left open where the match is weak. The size entry is marked missing in some rows and otherwise reads once, few, many or a size class.

TRBJ2-7	.	TRBV13	14	.	CASSVRGQGDEQYF	TGTGCCAGCAGCGTTAGGGGCCAAGGGGACGAGCAGTACTTC
TRBJ2-6	.	TRBV21-1	16	.	CASSSDRSSGANVLTF	TGTGCCAGCAGCAGCGACAGGTCCTCTGGGGCCAACGTCCTGACTTTC
TRBJ1-1	TRBD1	TRBV13	14	.	CASSLEAGGTEAFF	TGTGCCAGCAGCTTAGAGGCAGGGGGCACTGAAGCTTTCTTT
TRBJ2-2	.	TRBV25-1	15	.	CASSELALGTGELFF	TGTGCCAGCAGTGAGCTGGCCTTGGGGACCGGGGAGCTGTTTTTT
TRBJ1-5	TRBD1	TRBV9	17	.	CASSVKTGVISNQPQHF	TGTGCCAGCAGCGTTAAAACAGGGGTAATTAGCAATCAGCCCCAGCATTTT
TRBJ1-4	.	TRBV4-1	14	.	CASSQGQGGGKLFF	TGCGCCAGCAGCCAAGGGCAGGGAGGGGGAAAACTGTTTTTT
TRBJ2-2	TRBD1	TRBV19	14	.	CASSDRGDTGELFF	TGTGCCAGTAGTGACAGGGGGGACACCGGGGAGCTGTTTTTT
TRBJ2-7	.	TRBV11-1	13	.	CASSGKVSYEQYF	TGTGCCAGCAGCGGAAAGGTCTCCTACGAGCAGTACTTC
TRBJ2-7	.	TRBV18	14	.	CASSPVVNTYEQYF	TGTGCCAGCTCACCGGTCGTCAACACCTACGAGCAGTACTTC
TRBJ1-6	.	TRBV7-9	15	.	CASSSQSSYNSPLHF	TGTGCCAGCAGCTCACAAAGCTCCTATAATTCACCCCTCCACTTT
TRBJ2-2	.	TRBV9	13	.	CASSVIVTGELFF	TGTGCCAGCAGCGTAATCGTAACCGGGGAGCTGTTTTTT
TRBJ1-1	.	TRBV29-1	12	.	CSVGDKNTEAFF	TGCAGCGTCGGGGACAAGAACACTGAAGCTTTCTTT
TRBJ1-2	.	TRBV21-1	14	.	CASRPLEGARGYTF	TGTGCCAGCAGACCGTTAGAGGGGGCCCGTGGCTACACCTTC
TRBJ2-1	.	TRBV6-1	13	once	CASSEVPSNEQFF	TGTGCCAGCAGTGAAGTCCCTAGCAATGAGCAGTTCTTC
TRBJ1-4	.	TRBV5-8	13	.	CASRIRGNEKLFF	TGTGCCAGCAGGATCCGGGGTAATGAAAAACTGTTTTTT
TRBJ1-1	TRBD1	TRBV19	14	.	CASRPGQQNTEAFF	TGTGCCAGTAGACCGGGACAGCAGAACACTGAAGCTTTCTTT
TRBJ1-2	.	TRBV13	14	.	CASSFEGTNYGYTF	TGTGCCAGCAGCTTCGAGGGGACTAACTATGGCTACACCTTC
TRBJ1-2	.	TRBV25-1	12	few	CASSAGDYGYTF	TGTGCCAGCAGTGCCGGGGACTATGGCTACACCTTC
TRBJ1-6	TRBD1	TRBV5-1	15	.	CASSSGQDVNSPLHF	TGCGCCAGCAGCTCCGGACAGGACGTTAATTCACCCCTCCACTTT
TRBJ2-3	.	TRBV6-5	14	.	CASSYMGAGDTQYF	TGTGCCAGCAGTTACATGGGGGCCGGAGATACGCAGTATTTT
TRBJ1-2	.	TRBV5-6	14	.	CASSLAGGTDGYTF	TGTGCCAGCAGCTTGGCTGGGGGGACTGATGGCTACACCTTC
TRBJ2-3	TRBD2	TRBV2	19	.	CASSEDRLAGGRRTDTQYF	TGTGCCAGCAGTGAAGATAGACTAGCGGGGGGCCGACGCACAGATACGCAGTATTTT
TRBJ2-5	.	TRBV27	16	.	CASSLVPPRQDETQYF	TGTGCCAGCAGTTTAGTCCCCCCGCGGCAAGATGAGACCCAGTACTTC
TRBJ1-2	.	TRBV19	13	.	CASSIKQLYGYTF	TGTGCCAGTAGTATCAAACAGCTCTATGGCTACACCTTC
TRBJ1-4	.	TRBV25-1	12	once	CASSLTGEKLFF	TGTGCCAGCAGTCTGACAGGAGAAAAACTGTTTTTT
TRBJ1-1	.	TRBV12-3/TRBV12-4	11	.	CASSLLERAFF	TGTGCTAGCAGTTTGTTGGAAAGGGCTTTCTTT
TRBJ1-2	.	TRBV4-2	13	.	CASSQEGFYGYTF	TGTGCCAGCAGCCAAGAAGGGTTCTATGGCTACACCTTC
TRBJ2-7	.	TRBV20-1	11	.	CSARGGYEQYF	TGCAGTGCCAGGGGTGGCTACGAGCAGTACTTC
TRBJ2-7	TRBD1	TRBV30	16	.	CAWSRGLGEGNYEQYF	TGTGCCTGGAGCAGGGGGCTCGGTGAAGGGAACTACGAGCAGTACTTC
TRBJ2-3	.	TRBV24-1	12	once	CATTDSTDTQYF	TGTGCCACGACCGACAGCACAGATACGCAGTATTTT
TRBJ1-2	.	TRBV5-1	13	.	CASSLVGWDGYTF	TGCGCCAGCAGCTTGGTGGGGTGGGATGGCTACACCTTC
TRBJ1-1	.	TRBV5-1	15	once	CASSLEGGAGTEAFF	TGCGCCAGCAGCTTGGAAGGGGGTGCGGGGACTGAAGCTTTCTTT
TRBJ1-2	.	TRBV19	14	.	CASSIRDQGTGYTF	TGTGCCAGTAGCATCCGGGATCAGGGAACCGGCTACACCTTC
TRBJ1-2	.	TRBV20-1	11	once	CSASRQDRYTF	TGCAGTGCCTCAAGACAGGACCGCTACACCTTC
TRBJ1-1	.	TRBV28	15	.	CASSRDGAGYTEAFF	TGTGCCAGCAGTCGGGACGGTGCGGGTTACACTGAAGCTTTCTTT